A selection of T cell receptor beta chains follows, all from one sample in a study of OX40 agonist ivuxolimab in advanced cancers. Measured with immunoSEQ multiplex PCR; TCRdb has only the in-frame clones, and not every one. The data hold about 91,000 clones, with around four fifths observed a single time. Sequences were derived from CD4+ or CD8+ T cells sorted from blood, sampled in a trial of the OX40 agonist ivuxolimab. These TCRs come from an adult with an advanced solid tumor such as melanoma, head and neck, liver or kidney cancer. CDR3s include the opening cysteine and the closing phenylalanine or tryptophan. The D gene is left open where the match is weak. The size field is filled for only some rows; it gives once, few, many or a size class.

D gene: .; J gene: TRBJ1-2; V gene: TRBV2; clone size: once; CDR3 protein: CASSLGRASPLYGYTF; CDR3 DNA: TGTGCCAGCAGTCTCGGCAGGGCCAGTCCACTCTATGGCTACACCTTC
D gene: TRBD1; J gene: TRBJ2-1; V gene: TRBV2; clone size: .; CDR3 protein: CASRDRDSLYNEQFF; CDR3 DNA: TGTGCCAGCAGGGACCGGGACAGCCTTTACAATGAGCAGTTCTTC
D gene: TRBD2; J gene: TRBJ2-1; V gene: TRBV7-2; clone size: once; CDR3 protein: CASSLAAGGTYNEQFF; CDR3 DNA: TGTGCCAGCAGCTTAGCAGCGGGGGGGACCTACAATGAGCAGTTCTTC
D gene: .; J gene: TRBJ2-5; V gene: TRBV28; clone size: .; CDR3 protein: CASSLDLRDRRGGGETQYF; CDR3 DNA: TGTGCCAGCAGTTTAGACCTCCGGGACAGGAGGGGGGGAGGGGAGACCCAGTACTTC
D gene: .; J gene: TRBJ1-3; V gene: TRBV7-2; clone size: few; CDR3 protein: CASSLDSDLSTIYF; CDR3 DNA: TGTGCCAGCAGCTTAGATTCGGACCTAAGCACCATATATTTT
D gene: TRBD1; J gene: TRBJ1-3; V gene: TRBV30; clone size: .; CDR3 protein: CYPGQGSLGTIYF; CDR3 DNA: TGTTATCCGGGACAGGGAAGTTTGGGCACCATATATTTT
D gene: .; J gene: TRBJ2-1; V gene: TRBV6-6; clone size: .; CDR3 protein: CASSSQGDEQFF; CDR3 DNA: TGTGCCAGCAGTTCACAGGGAGACGAGCAGTTCTTC
D gene: TRBD2; J gene: TRBJ2-1; V gene: TRBV6-4; clone size: .; CDR3 protein: CASSQELAAYNEQFF; CDR3 DNA: TGTGCCAGCAGTCAGGAGCTAGCGGCCTACAATGAGCAGTTCTTC
D gene: TRBD1; J gene: TRBJ2-5; V gene: TRBV6-5; clone size: once; CDR3 protein: CASSNTGVEETQYF; CDR3 DNA: TGTGCCAGCAGTAATACAGGGGTGGAAGAGACCCAGTACTTC
D gene: TRBD2; J gene: TRBJ2-2; V gene: TRBV15; clone size: .; CDR3 protein: CATSSRLAGRTGELFF; CDR3 DNA: TGTGCCACCAGTTCTCGACTAGCGGGCCGCACCGGGGAGCTGTTTTTT
D gene: .; J gene: TRBJ2-7; V gene: TRBV5-1; clone size: .; CDR3 protein: CASSGSYEQYF; CDR3 DNA: TGCGCCAGCAGCGGAAGCTACGAGCAGTACTTC
D gene: .; J gene: TRBJ2-1; V gene: TRBV5-4; clone size: .; CDR3 protein: CASSLVNNEQFF; CDR3 DNA: TGTGCCAGCAGCTTGGTCAACAATGAGCAGTTCTTC
D gene: TRBD1; J gene: TRBJ2-5; V gene: TRBV28; clone size: .; CDR3 protein: CASSFLSQGGKKETQYF; CDR3 DNA: TGTGCCAGCAGTTTTCTGTCACAGGGGGGCAAGAAAGAGACCCAGTACTTC
D gene: TRBD2; J gene: TRBJ2-3; V gene: TRBV5-4; clone size: .; CDR3 protein: CASSTSSGGATDTQYF; CDR3 DNA: TGTGCCAGCAGCACTTCTAGCGGGGGGGCCACAGATACGCAGTATTTT
D gene: TRBD1; J gene: TRBJ2-3; V gene: TRBV11-3; clone size: once; CDR3 protein: CASSSGQASTDTQYF; CDR3 DNA: TGTGCCAGCAGTTCGGGACAGGCGAGCACAGATACGCAGTATTTT
D gene: .; J gene: TRBJ2-1; V gene: TRBV28; clone size: .; CDR3 protein: CASILDISYNEQFF; CDR3 DNA: TGTGCCAGCATCCTTGACATATCCTACAATGAGCAGTTCTTC
D gene: .; J gene: TRBJ1-6; V gene: TRBV5-4; clone size: .; CDR3 protein: CASSLVGGGRDSPLHF; CDR3 DNA: TGTGCCAGCAGCTTGGTAGGCGGGGGACGGGATTCACCCCTCCACTTT
D gene: .; J gene: TRBJ2-5; V gene: TRBV19; clone size: once; CDR3 protein: CASSRREETQYF; CDR3 DNA: TGTGCCAGTAGTCGCAGGGAAGAGACCCAGTACTTC
D gene: .; J gene: TRBJ1-2; V gene: TRBV28; clone size: .; CDR3 protein: CASSWSANYGYTF; CDR3 DNA: TGTGCCAGCAGTTGGTCCGCGAACTATGGCTACACCTTC
D gene: TRBD1; J gene: TRBJ2-4; V gene: TRBV28; clone size: .; CDR3 protein: CASSPTGTGWYF; CDR3 DNA: TGTGCCAGCAGTCCGACCGGGACAGGGTGGTACTTC
D gene: .; J gene: TRBJ1-2; V gene: TRBV7-2; clone size: .; CDR3 protein: CASSFTGRDGYTF; CDR3 DNA: TGTGCCAGCAGCTTTACAGGGAGGGATGGCTACACCTTC
D gene: TRBD1; J gene: TRBJ2-1; V gene: TRBV4-2; clone size: .; CDR3 protein: CARPTRDRGLGEQFF; CDR3 DNA: TGTGCCAGGCCGACCCGGGACAGGGGGCTGGGTGAGCAGTTCTTC
D gene: TRBD1; J gene: TRBJ2-2; V gene: TRBV4-1; clone size: .; CDR3 protein: CASSLGTGGELAGELFF; CDR3 DNA: TGCGCCAGCAGCTTAGGGACAGGGGGGGAGTTGGCCGGGGAGCTGTTTTTT
D gene: TRBD2; J gene: TRBJ2-2; V gene: TRBV5-1; clone size: .; CDR3 protein: CASSSGGPLGTGELFF; CDR3 DNA: TGCGCCAGCAGCTCGGGAGGGCCTCTGGGCACCGGGGAGCTGTTTTTT
D gene: .; J gene: TRBJ1-1; V gene: TRBV5-6; clone size: .; CDR3 protein: CASSLGESPARF; CDR3 DNA: TGTGCCAGCAGCCTGGGGGAGAGCCCCGCCCGGTTT
D gene: .; J gene: TRBJ2-7; V gene: TRBV6-6; clone size: .; CDR3 protein: CASSPDRQASYEQYF; CDR3 DNA: TGTGCCAGCAGTCCCGACAGACAGGCCTCCTACGAGCAGTACTTC
D gene: .; J gene: TRBJ2-3; V gene: TRBV5-1; clone size: .; CDR3 protein: CASSSSAGTDTQYF; CDR3 DNA: TGCGCCAGCAGCTCCTCAGCCGGCACAGATACGCAGTATTTT
D gene: .; J gene: TRBJ1-1; V gene: TRBV19; clone size: .; CDR3 protein: CASTLATLNTEAFF; CDR3 DNA: TGTGCCAGTACTTTGGCTACCTTGAACACTGAAGCTTTCTTT
D gene: .; J gene: TRBJ1-5; V gene: TRBV4-3; clone size: .; CDR3 protein: CASSQEWGPNQPQHF; CDR3 DNA: TGCGCCAGCAGCCAAGAGTGGGGCCCGAATCAGCCCCAGCATTTT